Reported below is one T cell receptor beta chain. What it binds is not known. These data belong to a study of lymphopenia after photon versus proton radiotherapy. Whole-study findings and limits: After the lymphocyte nadir, photon-treated repertoires showed oligoclonal expansion, especially of CD8+ Temra cells. In patients who died, overall survival fell as post-nadir TCR diversity dropped more.

The germline V gene has CDR1 SGHVS and CDR2 FQNEAQ. V shed 5 bases, J shed 8 bases, and the junction held 10 bases outside the gene matches. CDR3 length: 15 amino acids. Libraries were prepared by immunoSEQ multiplex PCR; TCRdb keeps only in-frame clonotypes and omits some of them. The sample yields some 7,300 clones, roughly 91% seen once. The rearrangement uses TRBV7-8 and TRBJ2-1; 9 nucleotides agree with TRBD1. The sequencing used peripheral blood, collected from a patient treated with photon-based radiotherapy. The clonotype comes from a man aged 55 to 70 with cholangiocarcinoma. The CDR3 DNA follows: TGTGCCAGCAGCCTCCGGGACAGGGCATGGGATGAGCAGTTCTTC. It translates to CASSLRDRAWDEQFF.